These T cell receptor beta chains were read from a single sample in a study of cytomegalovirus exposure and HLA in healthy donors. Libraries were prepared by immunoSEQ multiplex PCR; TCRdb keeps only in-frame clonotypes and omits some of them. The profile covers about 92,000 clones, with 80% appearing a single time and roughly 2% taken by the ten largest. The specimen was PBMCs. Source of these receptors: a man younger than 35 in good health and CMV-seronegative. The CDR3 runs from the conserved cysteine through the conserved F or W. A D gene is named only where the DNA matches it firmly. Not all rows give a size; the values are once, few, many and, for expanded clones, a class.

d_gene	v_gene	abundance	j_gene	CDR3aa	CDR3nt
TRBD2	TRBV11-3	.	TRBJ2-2	CASSALVRTSSGEWAGELFF	TGTGCCAGCAGCGCCCTGGTTCGGACGTCTAGCGGGGAATGGGCCGGGGAGCTGTTTTTT
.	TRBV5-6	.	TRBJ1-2	CASSLVQEDYGYTF	TGTGCCAGCAGCTTGGTGCAGGAAGACTATGGCTACACCTTC
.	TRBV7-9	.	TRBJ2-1	CSSSPHVLALSSYNEQFF	TGTTCCAGCAGCCCCCACGTGCTAGCTTTGAGCTCCTACAATGAGCAGTTCTTC
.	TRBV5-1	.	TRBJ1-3	CASSLQGTGNTIYF	TGCGCCAGCAGCCTGCAGGGAACTGGAAACACCATATATTTT
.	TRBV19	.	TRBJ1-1	CATGWDSFLNTEAFF	TGTGCCACTGGGTGGGACTCCTTCTTAAACACTGAAGCTTTCTTT
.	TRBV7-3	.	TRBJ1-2	CASSLQQDYGYTF	TGTGCCAGCAGCTTACAACAAGACTATGGCTACACCTTC
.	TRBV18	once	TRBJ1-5	CASSARTVNQPQHF	TGTGCCAGCTCCGCCCGGACAGTCAATCAGCCCCAGCATTTT
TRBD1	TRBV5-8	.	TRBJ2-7	CASSFEWGVQGAREQYF	TGTGCCAGCAGCTTTGAATGGGGGGTCCAGGGGGCACGGGAGCAGTACTTC
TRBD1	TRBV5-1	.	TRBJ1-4	CASSLQGATNEKLFF	TGCGCCAGCAGCTTACAGGGGGCAACTAATGAAAAACTGTTTTTT
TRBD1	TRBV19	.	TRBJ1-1	CASSTTGQGGRLTEAFF	TGTGCCAGTAGTACGACGGGACAGGGAGGGCGGTTGACTGAAGCTTTCTTT
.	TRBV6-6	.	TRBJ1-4	CASSYSTGINEKLFF	TGTGCCAGCAGTTACTCTACAGGGATTAATGAAAAACTGTTTTTT
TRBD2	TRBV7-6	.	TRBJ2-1	CASSSRTSGGTANNEQFF	TGTGCCAGCAGCTCACGGACTAGCGGGGGGACCGCAAACAATGAGCAGTTCTTC
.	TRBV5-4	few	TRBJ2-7	CASSFNLRTTYVPSEQYF	TGTGCCAGCAGCTTCAACTTAAGAACCACCTACGTTCCATCCGAGCAGTACTTC
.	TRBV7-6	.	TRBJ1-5	CASSFSSNQPQHF	TGTGCCAGCAGCTTTAGTAGCAATCAGCCCCAGCATTTT
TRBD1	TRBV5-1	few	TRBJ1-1	CASSQHRGKDLNTEAFF	TGCGCCAGCAGCCAACACAGGGGTAAAGACCTTAACACTGAAGCTTTCTTT
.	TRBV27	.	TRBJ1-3	CASSPNMRSGGNTIYF	TGTGCCAGCAGTCCAAATATGAGGTCGGGTGGAAACACCATATATTTT
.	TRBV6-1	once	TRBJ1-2	CASSESQGLYYGYTF	TGTGCCAGCAGTGAAAGCCAAGGACTGTACTATGGCTACACCTTC
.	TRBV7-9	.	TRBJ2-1	CSSSLVPRNNEQFF	TGTTCCAGCAGCTTAGTTCCGAGAAACAATGAGCAGTTCTTC
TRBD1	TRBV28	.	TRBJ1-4	CASSLPRAGGNEKLFF	TGTGCCAGCAGTTTACCCCGTGCAGGGGGCAATGAAAAACTGTTTTTT
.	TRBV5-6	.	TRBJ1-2	CASSLVRANYGYTF	TGTGCCAGCAGCTTGGTACGCGCTAACTATGGCTACACCTTT
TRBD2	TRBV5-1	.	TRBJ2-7	CASSDGLAGGPSSYEQYF	TGCGCCAGCAGCGACGGACTAGCGGGGGGCCCAAGCTCCTACGAGCAGTACTTC
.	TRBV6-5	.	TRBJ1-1	CASSYSTVNTEAFF	TGTGCCAGCAGTTACTCGACTGTGAACACTGAAGCTTTCTTT
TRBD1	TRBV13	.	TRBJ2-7	CASSFLTGRRPYEQYF	TGTGCCAGCAGCTTCCTGACAGGGCGCCGTCCCTACGAGCAGTACTTC
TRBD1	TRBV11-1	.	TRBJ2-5	CASTPGPTGGRETQYF	TGTGCCAGCACTCCCGGCCCCACAGGGGGCAGGGAGACCCAGTACTTC
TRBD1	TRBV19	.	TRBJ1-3	CASSWDRVSGNTIYF	TGTGCCAGTAGTTGGGACAGGGTTTCCGGAAACACCATATATTTT
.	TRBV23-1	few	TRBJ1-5	CASRSGVNNQPQHF	TGCGCCAGCAGATCAGGGGTAAACAATCAGCCCCAGCATTTT
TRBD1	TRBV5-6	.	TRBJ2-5	CASSGQVGETQYF	TGTGCCAGCAGCGGACAGGTAGGAGAGACCCAGTACTTC
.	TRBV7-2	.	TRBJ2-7	CASSLLTYSYEQYF	TGTGCCAGCAGCTTACTTACCTACTCCTACGAGCAGTACTTC
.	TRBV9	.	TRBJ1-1	CASSVGGGSEAFF	TGTGCCAGCAGCGTAGGAGGTGGCAGTGAAGCTTTCTTT
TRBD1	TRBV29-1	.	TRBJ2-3	CSVDRLPTGGRTDTQYF	TGCAGCGTTGATAGGCTTCCGACAGGGGGGCGCACAGATACGCAGTATTTT
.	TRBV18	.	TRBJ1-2	CASSRGRDYGYTF	TGTGCCAGCTCACGGGGCAGGGACTATGGCTACACCTTC
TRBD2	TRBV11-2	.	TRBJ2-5	CASSSGLAGGLGETQYF	TGTGCCAGCAGCTCCGGACTAGCGGGGGGGCTGGGGGAGACCCAGTACTTC
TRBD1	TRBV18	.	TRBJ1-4	CASSPAQGLTNEKLFF	TGTGCCAGCTCACCGGCACAGGGGTTAACTAATGAAAAACTGTTTTTT
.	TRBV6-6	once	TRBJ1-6	CASRTKDRLYNSPLHF	TGTGCCAGCAGGACAAAGGACAGACTCTATAATTCACCCCTCCACTTT
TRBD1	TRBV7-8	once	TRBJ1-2	CASSLVPRDSWAYGYTF	TGTGCCAGCAGCTTAGTTCCCCGGGACAGTTGGGCCTATGGCTACACCTTC
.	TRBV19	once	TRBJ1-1	CASSISFGSPEEAFF	TGTGCCAGTAGTATATCTTTCGGGTCCCCCGAGGAGGCTTTCTTT
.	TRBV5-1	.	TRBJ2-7	CASSLVGVQGGSYEQYF	TGCGCCAGCAGCTTGGTGGGGGTCCAGGGGGGATCCTACGAGCAGTACTTC
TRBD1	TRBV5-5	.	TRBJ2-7	CASSRQGAYEQYF	TGTGCCAGCAGCCGACAGGGAGCCTACGAGCAGTACTTC
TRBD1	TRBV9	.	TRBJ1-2	CASSVGGQGANYGYTF	TGTGCCAGCAGCGTAGGGGGACAGGGGGCTAACTATGGCTACACCTTC
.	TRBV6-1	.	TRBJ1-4	CASSEAGHSEKLFF	TGTGCCAGCAGTGAAGCAGGACACTCCGAAAAACTGTTTTTT
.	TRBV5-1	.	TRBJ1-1	CASSTQGMNTEAFF	TGCGCCAGCAGCACCCAGGGTATGAACACTGAAGCTTTCTTT
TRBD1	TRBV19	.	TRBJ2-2	CASSIVRTGADTGELFF	TGTGCCAGTAGTATAGTTAGGACAGGGGCCGACACCGGGGAGCTGTTTTTT
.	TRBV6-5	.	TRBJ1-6	CASSYSIWSGNSPLHF	TGTGCCAGCAGTTACTCGATATGGAGTGGGAATTCACCCCTCCACTTT
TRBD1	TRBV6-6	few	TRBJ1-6	CASTDDRAAYNSPLHF	TGTGCCAGCACCGACGACAGGGCGGCCTATAATTCACCCCTCCACTTT
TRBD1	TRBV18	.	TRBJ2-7	CASSPGTGGLYEQYF	TGTGCCAGCTCACCTGGGACAGGGGGCCTCTACGAGCAGTACTTC